The entry below gives a single T cell receptor (beta chain) sequence along with its context. Its target is not known. These data originate in a study of T cells in Graves' hyperthyroidism and ophthalmopathy. Study background: Prior to any treatment, at the point of initial diagnosis, peripheral blood was collected.

Stability of Graves' hyperthyroidism was defined as absent ophthalmopathy progression within 18 months. Germline V gene lookup returns CDR1 SGHTA and CDR2 FQGNSA. The trim removed 5 bases at V and 7 bases at J, leaving 7 bases unmatched. This CDR3 comprises 15 residues. Study observations and caveats: Model output signaled ophthalmopathy a median about 6.3 months ahead of onset. Most thyroid clonotypes with frequency above 0.001 were detected in blood.

Regions amplified from RNA transcripts were the TCR beta CDR3 regions. TCR CDR3 underwent first-round RT-PCR with the HTBI primer set. TCRdb re-called the multiplex PCR reads through MiXCR, storing one row per CDR3 protein. The sample has roughly 710,000 distinct CDR3 sequences, over 35% seen once; the top ten hold less than 40%. V usage is TRBV7-2 and J usage is TRBJ2-3, with 12 bases fitting TRBD1. The sequencing sample was made of blood. The source is a woman in her forties with Graves' hyperthyroidism. CDR3: CASSVGTGGAYTQYF. The DNA of the CDR3 is TGTGCCAGCAGCGTGGGGACAGGGGGCGCATATACGCAGTATTTT.